These 19 T cell receptor beta chains were sequenced from one sample in a study of tumor and adjacent non-tumor tissue in lung cancer. Three rounds of nested PCR, following a modified ARM-PCR protocol, produced the TCRbeta library. TCRdb itself ran the multiplex PCR reads through MiXCR, one entry per CDR3 protein. The sample records over 110,000 distinct CDR3 sequences, around 65% being singletons. RNA was extracted from bulk tissue without any cell sorting. The specimen was lung tumor tissue. The origin of the receptors is a man in his sixties with small cell lung cancer.

About this clonotype itself: The germline gene is not matched at one end of the junction; a read error may be the cause. The chain uses TRBV13 and TRBJ2-3; the D is unclear. Germline-derived CDR1 and CDR2 are PRHDT and FYEKMQ (reference sequence). The CDR3 contains 13 residues. The CDR3 protein is CVSSPWMADTQYF. For the CDR3, the DNA is TGTGTCAGCAGCCCATGGATGGCAGATACGCAGTATTTT.

The V call is TRBV13, the J call TRBJ2-3; 11 bases match TRBD2. The CDR3 has 15 residues. Germline V lookup: CDR1 PRHDT, CDR2 FYEKMQ (reference sequence). V trimming: 5 bases; J trimming: 4 bases; junction bases outside the gene matches: 5. CDR3 DNA: TGTGCCAGCAGCCTTCTAGCGGGAGGAGCAGATACGCAGTATTTT. Translated, it gives CASSLLAGGADTQYF.

The chain links TRBV20-1 to TRBJ2-7; 9 bases map to TRBD2. The CDR3 is 14 residues long. Germline V gene data show CDR1 as DFQATT and CDR2 as SNEGSKA (reference sequence). The CDR3 sequence: CRAKTSGNSYEQYV. The CDR3 DNA reads TGCCGTGCAAAGACTAGCGGAAATTCCTACGAACAGTACGTC.

As to this clonotype: A much larger clonotype is one base distant, so this may be a read error. V usage is TRBV12-3 or TRBV12-4 and J usage is TRBJ2-1; maybe TRBD2 (6 bases). V lost 6 bases, J lost 5 bases, and 17 bases lay in between. This CDR3 contains 15 residues. The CDR3 spells CASRSGVAANNEQFF. The CDR3 DNA sequence: TGTGCCAGCAGATCCGGGGTAGCGGCTAACAATGAGCAGTTCTTC.

Ten or more counts support this clonotype. The V call is TRBV20-1, the J call TRBJ2-7; TRBD2 matches at 15 bases. J was trimmed by 4 bases and V by 6 bases; bases with no gene match: 10. CDR3 length: 16 residues. Germline CDR1 is DFQATT and CDR2 is SNEGSKA (reference sequence). Here the CDR3 DNA reads TGCAGTGCCCAACCCGGGACTAGCGGGAGGAGGTACGAGCAGTACTTC. Translation: CSAQPGTSGRRYEQYF.

The J gene is TRBJ1-2, the V gene TRBV29-1; the match to TRBD1 covers 7 bases. Germline values: CDR1 SQVTM, CDR2 ANQGSEA. This CDR3 is built from 12 residues. The CDR3 is CSVTGVEYGYTF. CDR3 coding DNA: TGCAGTGTCACAGGGGTAGAGTATGGCTACACCTTC.

The table lists this clonotype with a few counts. Germline is not matched at one junction end, which may reflect a read error. This sequence joins TRBV27 and TRBJ2-1, with D unresolved. Germline V CDR1 and CDR2: MNHEY, SMNVEV (reference sequence). The CDR3 length is 14 residues. This CDR3 reads CASSRSASYSEQFF. For the CDR3, the DNA is TGTGCCAGCAGTAGGTCGGCTTCCTACAGTGAGCAGTTCTTC.

J is TRBJ2-7 and V is TRBV11-2; the D is unclear. The CDR3 has 14 amino acids. V lost 3 bases, J lost 4 bases, and 13 bases lay in between. Germline CDR1 and CDR2: SGHAT and FQNNGV. The CDR3 region is CASSFFLGVYEQYF. The DNA of the CDR3 is TGTGCCAGCAGCTTTTTCTTGGGCGTATACGAGCAGTACTTC.

In regard to this clonotype: A read error may be the cause here, since a much bigger clone is one base away. V gene TRBV20-1 combines with J gene TRBJ2-1, with D tentatively TRBD1 (6 bases). This CDR3 is built from 12 residues. The germline gives CDR1 DFQATT, CDR2 SNEGSKA (reference sequence). Trimming pared 7 bases from V and 9 bases from J, leaving 16 bases between. This CDR3 is CSVRKQGSEQFF. The CDR3 bases are TGCAGTGTTAGGAAACAGGGCAGTGAGCAGTTCTTC.

This clonotype was seen a few times. This chain joins TRBV6-6 and TRBJ1-2; D not resolved. Trimming cost V 5 bases and J 2 bases, with 9 bases left between them. The CDR3 runs 13 residues. CDR1 is MNHNY and CDR2 is SVGAGI in the germline V gene (reference sequence). CDR3 bases: TGTGCCAGCAGTGTAAAGGAGAACTATGGCTACACCTTC. Translated: CASSVKENYGYTF.

On this clonotype itself: At one boundary the junction diverges from the germline segment, which might be a read error. The rearrangement joins TRBV11-2 to TRBJ2-1; 10 bases are shared with TRBD2. The CDR3 is 17 residues long. Germline V gives CDR1 SGHAT, CDR2 FQNNGV. The CDR3: CAISLTALAGGGVPEFF. CDR3 in DNA: TGTGCCATCAGCTTAACAGCGTTAGCGGGAGGTGGAGTCCCAGAGTTCTTC. The whole variable domain, remainder taken from reference TRBV11-2 and TRBJ2-1, is EAGVAQSPRYKIIEKRQSVAFWCNPISGHATLYWYQQILGQGPKLLIQFQNNGVVDDSQLPKDRFSAERLKGVDSTLKIQPAKLEDSAVYLCAISLTALAGGGVPEFFGPGTRLTVL.

The V call is TRBV6-5, the J call TRBJ1-1; D is perhaps TRBD1 (5 bases). Germline V CDR1 and CDR2: MNHEY, SVGAGI. Trimming stripped 10 bases from V and 3 bases from J, with 18 bases between. This CDR3 comprises 14 residues. The CDR3 loop is CATRQFIRDTEAFF. The CDR3 nucleotides read TGTGCCACCAGACAATTCATCAGGGACACTGAAGCTTTCTTT.

The gene calls are TRBV7-9 and TRBJ2-3, with a weak D call TRBD2 (6 bases). The CDR3 runs 16 residues. In germline, CDR1 is SEHNR, CDR2 FQNEAQ (reference sequence). V shed 10 bases and J shed 1 base, with 21 bases lying between them. CDR3 coding DNA: TGTGCCAACAGAAAAAAACCACCGGGGGGCACAGATACGCAGTATTTT. Translating gives CANRKKPPGGTDTQYF. Filled out from reference TRBV7-9 and TRBJ2-3, the complete variable domain reads DTGVSQNPRHKITKRGQNVTFRCDPISEHNRLYWYRQTLGQGPEFLTYFQNEAQLEKSRLLSDRFSAERPKGSFSTLEIQRTEQGDSAMYLCANRKKPPGGTDTQYFGPGTRLTVL.

The rearrangement links TRBV12-3 or TRBV12-4 to TRBJ2-1; 7 nucleotides match TRBD2. The CDR3 is made up of 17 amino acids. V was pared by 7 bases and J by 1 base, with 13 bases of the junction left unmatched. Here the CDR3 DNA reads TGTGCCAGCACTTCAACCCGAAAGGGAGGGTCCTACAATGAGCAGTTCTTC. Encoded protein: CASTSTRKGGSYNEQFF.

Details on this clonotype: The CDR3 carries no conserved terminal phenylalanine or tryptophan, so it likely arises from a read error. This chain joins TRBV11-3 and TRBJ2-7; a weak D match, TRBD2 (5 bases). Trimming pared 4 bases from V and 3 bases from J, leaving 19 bases between. CDR1 is SGHNT and CDR2 is YENEEA in the germline V gene. CDR3 size: 16 residues. The CDR3 nucleotides are TGTGCCAGCAGCTCGCCTGAACTCGGGGAGCTCTACGAGCAGTACTCC. It codes for CASSSPELGELYEQYS.

Note on this clonotype: The conserved phenylalanine or tryptophan normally closing the CDR3 is absent here, so this likely arose from a read error. The genes are TRBV29-1 and TRBJ2-7; D possibly corresponds to TRBD1 (5 bases). CDR1 is SQVTM, CDR2 ANQGSEA, per germline. The CDR3 spans 14 residues. V was trimmed by 4 bases and J by 6 bases, leaving 19 bases between them. CDR3 DNA sequence: TGCAGCGTTGCTCAGACAGAGAGGAGAGGCGAGCAGTACATC. Translation gives CSVAQTERRGEQYI.

This clonotype has a handful of counts. The CDR3 bases are TGTGCCAGCAGCCAAGATCGCCTTAGCGGGGAGCTGTTTTTT. The encoded protein is CASSQDRLSGELFF. J is TRBJ2-2 and V is TRBV4-2; no clear D gene. The V gene's germline CDR1 is LGHNA and CDR2 YNFKEQ. The CDR3 has 14 amino acids. V lost 0 bases, J lost 7 bases, and 9 bases lay in between.

This clonotype appeared many times. CDR3 region: CASSPGFGEQYF. CDR3 DNA: TGTGCCAGCAGTCCGGGGTTTGGCGAGCAGTACTTC. This rearrangement joins TRBV9 to TRBJ2-7; possibly TRBD2 for D (5 bases). The CDR3 sequence is 12 residues long. Looked up from germline, CDR1 is SGDLS and CDR2 is YYNGEE. The V and J ends lost 5 bases and 6 bases respectively, with 12 bases between them.

This chain joins TRBV11-1 and TRBJ1-6; D is uncertain. CDR1 is SGHAT, CDR2 FQDESV, per germline (reference sequence). This CDR3 contains 20 residues. V was pared by 5 bases and J by 7 bases, with 30 bases between. CDR3 loop: CASSQHRNRVSTRTNSPLHF. The CDR3 nucleotides read TGTGCCAGCAGCCAGCACCGCAACAGAGTCTCCACTCGAACAAATTCACCCCTCCACTTT.